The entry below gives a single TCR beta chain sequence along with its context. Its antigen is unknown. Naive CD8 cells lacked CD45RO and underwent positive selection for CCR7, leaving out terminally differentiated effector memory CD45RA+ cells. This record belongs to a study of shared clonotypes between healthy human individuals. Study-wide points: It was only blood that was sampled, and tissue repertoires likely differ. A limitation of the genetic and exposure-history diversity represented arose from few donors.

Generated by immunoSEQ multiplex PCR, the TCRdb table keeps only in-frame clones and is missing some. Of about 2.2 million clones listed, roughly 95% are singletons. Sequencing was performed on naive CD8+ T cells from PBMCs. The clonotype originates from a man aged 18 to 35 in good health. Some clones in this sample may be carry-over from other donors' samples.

The CDR3 here is CASSLETGASYGYTF. CDR3 DNA sequence: TGTGCCAGCAGCTTAGAGACAGGGGCGAGCTATGGCTACACCTTC. The chain employs TRBV7-6 and TRBJ1-2, with 8 bases identical to TRBD1. This CDR3 contains 15 residues. Trimming at V came to 1 base and at J to 4 bases, leaving 5 bases not matched to a gene. The V gene's germline CDR1 is SGHVS and CDR2 FNYEAQ.